The clone carrying this TCR beta chain was found once. Random-hexamer reverse transcription was applied to roughly 0.5 to 1 ug RNA. The method of amplification for TCR beta CDR3 was immunoSEQ multiplex PCR, covering 54 Vbeta and 13 Jbeta. Using its own MiXCR run on the immunoSEQ multiplex PCR reads, TCRdb lists one record per CDR3 protein. Of 150,000 to 200,000 distinct CDR3 sequences detected, roughly 90% appear once; the ten largest clones hold approximately 0.086%. The sample belongs to a study of CD8 T cells in Susac syndrome. Background on the study: About 6 sequenced Susac syndrome patients had clinically active disease, while about 8 were in remission.

V was pared by 4 bases and J by 4 bases, with 17 bases between. Germline V CDR1 and CDR2: SGHDT, YYEEEE. This CDR3 is 16 amino acids long. Recently defined diagnostic criteria for definite or probable disease were fulfilled by Susac syndrome patients. The sample taken for sequencing was CD4+ T cells from PBMCs. The gene calls are TRBV5-6 and TRBJ2-2, with D perhaps TRBD1 (5 bases). The receptor comes from a human donor with Susac syndrome. This chain's CDR3 is CASSAVGRTLTGELFF. CDR3 sequence (DNA): TGTGCCAGCAGCGCTGTGGGGCGGACACTCACCGGGGAGCTGTTTTTT.